A single sample is the source of the 6 T cell receptor beta chains below, sequenced in a study of T-cell memory formation after mild COVID-19. Using its own MiXCR run on the 5' RACE reads, TCRdb lists one record per CDR3 protein. The sample carries hundreds of thousands of distinct CDR3 sequences, about 18% recorded once. The sequenced sample was PBMCs or a T cell subset sorted from them (not recorded which). These receptors all come from an adult woman who had mild COVID-19 (a few samples of this study predate the infection). Cell type and time point are not known.

The V call is TRBV12-3 or TRBV12-4, the J call TRBJ1-6; 9 nucleotides agree with TRBD1. J lost 5 bases, V lost 5 bases, and 13 bases had no gene match. This CDR3 is built from 18 residues. CDR3 in DNA: TGTGCCAGCAGTGTCGGACAGGGGCTGATGGCAAATAATTCACCCCTCCACTTT. This gives the protein CASSVGQGLMANNSPLHF.

The CDR3 reads CATQKADTEAFF. Written as DNA, the CDR3 is TGTGCCACCCAAAAGGCGGACACTGAAGCTTTCTTT. The chain combines TRBV24-1 with TRBJ1-1; no definite D call. This CDR3 is 12 amino acids long. From germline, CDR1 is KGHDR and CDR2 SFDVKD. Trimming left V 9 bases short and J 3 bases short, with 10 bases between.

This chain uses TRBV19 with TRBJ1-1; D uncertain. This CDR3 region has 14 residues. Between the trimmed V and J ends, which lost 5 bases and 3 bases, there was a span of 13 bases. Germline CDR1 is LNHDA and CDR2 is SQIVND (reference sequence). CDR3 amino acids: CASSVRGGDTEAFF. The CDR3 bases are TGTGCCAGTAGTGTACGAGGTGGGGACACTGAAGCTTTCTTT.

This clonotype was picked up a small number of times. The chain joins TRBV7-9 to TRBJ2-7, with D perhaps TRBD1 (6 bases). The CDR3 spans 13 residues. The V end was cut by 4 bases, the J end by 4 bases, with 11 bases between. Germline values: CDR1 SEHNR, CDR2 FQNEAQ (reference sequence). Written as DNA, the CDR3 is TGTGCCAGCAGCTACCGGGACACTTACGAGCAGTACTTC. Translation: CASSYRDTYEQYF.

This clonotype was counted a few times. The J gene is TRBJ1-5, the V gene TRBV20-1; the match to TRBD1 covers 8 bases. The V and J ends lost 6 bases and 7 bases, in that order; junction bases with no gene match: 8. Germline V CDR1 and CDR2: DFQATT, SNEGSKA (reference sequence). The CDR3 is 13 residues long. The CDR3 DNA follows: TGCAGTGCCCAGGACAGGGCCACCCAGCCCCAGCATTTT. It codes for CSAQDRATQPQHF.

This clonotype has ten or more counts. The rearrangement joins TRBV29-1 to TRBJ2-7; D may be TRBD1 (6 bases). The CDR3 runs 14 residues. Germline values: CDR1 SQVTM, CDR2 ANQGSEA. V was trimmed by 6 bases and J by 3 bases, leaving 18 bases between them. The CDR3 bases are TGCAGCGTGGTACGGGACAAGGATTACTACGAGCAGTACTTC. Protein: CSVVRDKDYYEQYF.